These 18 T cell receptor beta chains were sequenced from one sample in a study of response to subunit inactivated influenza vaccine. TCRdb reprocessed the RT-PCR reads with MiXCR, giving one entry per CDR3 protein. There are 650,000 to 850,000 distinct CDR3 sequences in the sample; approximately 15% occur only once, and 6% to 7% lies in the top ten. The sequences come from PBMCs from blood, collected 14 to 15 days before vaccination. The receptors were gathered from a man in his forties or fifties who received an inactivated influenza vaccine.

This clonotype was seen more than once but under ten times. CDR3 bases: TGTGCCAGCAGTTCCCAAATATACTATGGCTACACCTTC. Translated, it gives CASSSQIYYGYTF. The chain uses TRBV12-3 or TRBV12-4 and TRBJ1-2; D call uncertain. Trimming pared 4 bases from V and 3 bases from J, leaving 9 bases between. This CDR3 has 13 amino acids.

This rearrangement joins TRBV5-1 to TRBJ2-1; tentative D call: TRBD2 (5 bases). This CDR3 has 13 residues. Looked up from germline, CDR1 is SGHRS and CDR2 is YFSETQ. Trimming removed 4 bases from V and 8 bases from J, with 13 bases in between. CDR3 DNA sequence: TGCGCCAGCAGCAAGGACTTCGCGCATGAGCAGTTCTTC. This sequence encodes CASSKDFAHEQFF.

This clonotype was observed a few times. This chain connects TRBV5-1 to TRBJ2-3, with no clear D. The germline V gene has CDR1 SGHRS and CDR2 YFSETQ. V was cut by 0 bases and J by 3 bases, with 5 bases left in between. This CDR3 contains 13 residues. Here the CDR3 DNA reads TGCGCCAGCAGCTTGGATATGACAGATACGCAGTATTTT. This translates into CASSLDMTDTQYF.

The sample holds a few counts of this clonotype. The chain combines TRBV11-2 with TRBJ2-1; 8 bases fit TRBD2. Germline values: CDR1 SGHAT, CDR2 FQNNGV. The CDR3 totals 15 residues. V lost 1 base to trimming and J lost 4 bases; unmatched junction nucleotides: 3. The CDR3 DNA reads as TGTGCCAGCAGCTTAGGAGCGGGGGAATACAATGAGCAGTTCTTC. This encodes CASSLGAGEYNEQFF. The entire variable domain, with the rest obtained from reference TRBV11-2 and TRBJ2-1, is as follows: EAGVAQSPRYKIIEKRQSVAFWCNPISGHATLYWYQQILGQGPKLLIQFQNNGVVDDSQLPKDRFSAERLKGVDSTLKIQPAKLEDSAVYLCASSLGAGEYNEQFFGPGTRLTVL.

This clonotype was detected a few times. The V and J genes are TRBV7-2 and TRBJ2-7, with 9 bases that match TRBD1. CDR3 length: 14 residues. The junction had 2 bases not matched to a gene; V was cut back by 5 bases and J by 0 bases. Per the germline V gene, CDR1 is SGHTA and CDR2 is FQGNSA. The CDR3 is CASSRQGDSYEQYF. In nucleotides, the CDR3 is TGTGCCAGCAGCCGACAGGGGGACTCCTACGAGCAGTACTTC.

The rearrangement joins TRBV20-1 to TRBJ2-3; no reliable D call. Germline CDR1 DFQATT, CDR2 SNEGSKA (reference sequence). The CDR3 runs 16 residues. V lost 1 base to trimming and J lost 0 bases, with 14 bases between them. The CDR3 is CSARVTRTSSTDTQYF. The CDR3 nucleotides are TGCAGTGCTAGAGTCACAAGGACCTCTAGCACAGATACGCAGTATTTT.

The chain recombines TRBV13 with TRBJ1-3, with TRBD1 matching over 7 bases. CDR1 is PRHDT and CDR2 is FYEKMQ in the germline V gene (reference sequence). The CDR3 runs 16 residues. Trimming at V came to 3 bases and at J to 0 bases, leaving 5 bases not matched to a gene. CDR3 residues: CASSFSTGSSGNTIYF. The CDR3 DNA is TGTGCCAGCAGCTTCTCGACAGGGAGCTCTGGAAACACCATATATTTT.

This clonotype was detected only once. The rearrangement links TRBV25-1 to TRBJ1-1; D may be TRBD1 (6 bases). The ends were cut back, 6 bases at V and 3 bases at J, with 14 bases in the middle. Germline-derived CDR1 and CDR2 are MGHDK and SYGVNS. CDR3 length: 14 residues. The CDR3 here is CASRATGRDTEAFF. The CDR3 DNA follows: TGTGCCAGCAGGGCGACAGGAAGGGACACTGAAGCTTTCTTT.

This clonotype was detected a few times. The chain links TRBV3-1 to TRBJ2-1; 12 bases align to TRBD2. The V gene end was trimmed by 5 bases and the J gene end by 4 bases; junction bases not matched to a gene: 12. Germline V CDR1 and CDR2: LGHDT, YNNKEL (reference sequence). The CDR3 has 18 amino acids. CDR3 bases: TGTGCCAGCAGCGAGAGCCCGCTACTAGCGGGAGGATACAATGAGCAGTTCTTC. It codes for CASSESPLLAGGYNEQFF.

This chain joins TRBV11-1 and TRBJ2-5; maybe TRBD2 (5 bases). Trimming cost V 5 bases and J 1 base, with 14 bases left between them. This CDR3 has 15 residues. Germline CDR1 is SGHAT and CDR2 is FQDESV (reference sequence). The CDR3 DNA is TGTGCCAGCAGCCCCAAGCGCAGCGGCCAAGAGACCCAGTACTTC. Translation gives CASSPKRSGQETQYF.

There are many counts of this clonotype. This chain joins TRBV2 and TRBJ1-2, with D possibly being TRBD1 (5 bases). The CDR3 is 14 residues long. CDR1 is SNHLY and CDR2 is FYNNEI in the germline V gene. V lost 7 bases and J lost 2, with 14 bases in between. The CDR3: CASIGQGLNYGYTF. The DNA for the CDR3 is TGTGCCAGCATTGGGCAGGGCCTAAACTATGGCTACACCTTC.

The V call is TRBV9, the J call TRBJ2-2; D might be TRBD1 (5 bases). Trimming left V 4 bases short and J 5 bases short, with 21 bases between. Germline values: CDR1 SGDLS, CDR2 YYNGEE. This CDR3 has 17 amino acids. The CDR3: CASSPIRGITRTGELFF. The CDR3 region has the DNA TGTGCCAGCAGCCCTATTAGGGGAATAACGCGAACCGGGGAGCTGTTTTTT.

This clonotype was seen more than once but under ten times. J is TRBJ1-4 and V is TRBV10-3, with 8 bases fitting TRBD1. With V trimmed by 8 bases and J by 0 bases, 11 bases remained unmatched. The CDR3 spans 17 residues. Per germline, CDR1 ENHRY and CDR2 SYGVKD. DNA for the CDR3: TGTGCCATCCAAACCTTGACAGGGGTTGCAACTAATGAAAAACTGTTTTTT. Its translation: CAIQTLTGVATNEKLFF.

The chain employs TRBV11-2 and TRBJ2-3; 10 bases are a match to TRBD2. Germline V lookup: CDR1 SGHAT, CDR2 FQNNGV. The CDR3 has 18 residues. The junction had 13 bases not matched to a gene; V was cut back by 5 bases and J by 2 bases. In DNA form, the CDR3 reads TGTGCCAGCAGCGATCTTTGGGCTAGCGGGGGTATCACAGATACGCAGTATTTT. Translated: CASSDLWASGGITDTQYF. Together with reference TRBV11-2 and TRBJ2-3, the CDR3 gives the full variable domain: EAGVAQSPRYKIIEKRQSVAFWCNPISGHATLYWYQQILGQGPKLLIQFQNNGVVDDSQLPKDRFSAERLKGVDSTLKIQPAKLEDSAVYLCASSDLWASGGITDTQYFGPGTRLTVL.

This chain connects TRBV3-1 to TRBJ2-3; 9 bases map to TRBD1. V gave up 5 bases and J gave up 4 bases; unmatched junction bases: 10. The germline CDR1 and CDR2 sequences are LGHDT and YNNKEL (reference sequence). The CDR3 covers 16 residues. For the CDR3, the DNA is TGTGCCAGCAGCTCCACGACAGGGGGGGTTGCAGATACGCAGTATTTT. It yields the protein CASSSTTGGVADTQYF.

V and J are TRBV6-1 and TRBJ2-2, with TRBD2 matching 11 bases. This CDR3 comprises 16 residues. The V segment lost 4 bases and the J segment 6 bases; nucleotides outside the gene matches: 7. Germline lookup yields CDR1 MNHNS and CDR2 SASEGT. The CDR3 DNA reads as TGTGCCAGCAGTGCCTGGTTAGCGGGGGGGCCCGGGGAGCTGTTTTTT. It translates to CASSAWLAGGPGELFF.

This clonotype was counted ten times or more. The chain is built from TRBV25-1 and TRBJ1-5, with a possible D match to TRBD1 (5 bases). The CDR3 has 18 residues. V lost 1 base, J lost 0 bases, and 16 bases lay in between. Germline V gene data show CDR1 as MGHDK and CDR2 as SYGVNS. DNA for the CDR3: TGTGCCAGCAGTGAATCATGGGCTAGGGGCCATAGCAATCAGCCCCAGCATTTT. Translated: CASSESWARGHSNQPQHF. The variable domain in full, completed from reference TRBV25-1 and TRBJ1-5, reads EADIYQTPRYLVIGTGKKITLECSQTMGHDKMYWYQQDPGMELHLIHYSYGVNSTEKGDLSSESTVSRIRTEHFPLTLESARPSHTSQYLCASSESWARGHSNQPQHFGDGTRLSIL.

This chain links TRBV20-1 with TRBJ2-2; maybe TRBD2 (6 bases). The ends were cut back, 0 bases at V and 4 bases at J, with 9 bases in the middle. Germline lookup yields CDR1 DFQATT and CDR2 SNEGSKA (reference sequence). The CDR3 totals 14 residues. CDR3 sequence reads: CSARESGVTGELFF. For the CDR3, the DNA is TGCAGTGCTAGAGAATCGGGAGTCACCGGGGAGCTGTTTTTT.